This is a list of T cell receptor beta chains from one sample in a study of T-cell memory formation after mild COVID-19. TCRdb processed the 5' RACE reads anew with MiXCR; each CDR3 protein has one entry. The sample holds 250,000 to 300,000 distinct CDR3 sequences, roughly 16% seen once. The sequencing sample was made of PBMCs or a T cell subset sorted from them (not recorded which). These receptors originate from a man in his late teens or twenties who had mild COVID-19 (a few samples of this study predate the infection). Cell type and time point are not known. CDR3s include the opening cysteine and the closing phenylalanine or tryptophan. D genes are given only for firm matches. Clone size is not always given. Where it is, it says once, few, many or a class for expanded clones.

J gene: TRBJ2-2; V gene: TRBV12-3/TRBV12-4; clone size: .; D gene: .; CDR3 DNA: TGTGCCAGCAGACCAACCATGTGGTACAGGGCGGGAACCGGGGAGCTGTTTTTT; CDR3 protein: CASRPTMWYRAGTGELFF
J gene: TRBJ1-1; V gene: TRBV29-1; clone size: .; D gene: TRBD1; CDR3 DNA: TGCAGCGCAGCAGGGGGCGAGGGCGCTGAAGCTTTCTTT; CDR3 protein: CSAAGGEGAEAFF
J gene: TRBJ2-2; V gene: TRBV25-1; clone size: few; D gene: TRBD1; CDR3 DNA: TGTGCCAGCCGAGGGGGCCTCAGCACCGGGGAGCTGTTTTTT; CDR3 protein: CASRGGLSTGELFF
J gene: TRBJ1-5; V gene: TRBV20-1; clone size: few; D gene: .; CDR3 DNA: TGCAGTGCTAGAGACCCTGCGGGGGGAGGGGGAGGTCAGCCCCAGCATTTT; CDR3 protein: CSARDPAGGGGGQPQHF
J gene: TRBJ2-5; V gene: TRBV4-2; clone size: .; D gene: .; CDR3 DNA: TGTGCCAGCACCCTACCGGGACAAAGATTGGAGACCCAGTACTTC; CDR3 protein: CASTLPGQRLETQYF
J gene: TRBJ2-1; V gene: TRBV18; clone size: few; D gene: .; CDR3 DNA: TGTGCCAGCTCACCCACGGACGGTTACAATGAGCAGTTCTTC; CDR3 protein: CASSPTDGYNEQFF
J gene: TRBJ2-7; V gene: TRBV11-2; clone size: few; D gene: .; CDR3 DNA: TGTGCCAGCAGCTGGGGCCGGAACTCCTACGAGCAGTACTTC; CDR3 protein: CASSWGRNSYEQYF
J gene: TRBJ1-2; V gene: TRBV9; clone size: .; D gene: TRBD1; CDR3 DNA: TGTGCCAGCAGCGTAGGAGGGACAGGGGGTGGCTACACCTTC; CDR3 protein: CASSVGGTGGGYTF
J gene: TRBJ2-7; V gene: TRBV20-1; clone size: few; D gene: .; CDR3 DNA: TGCAGTGCTAGATTGCTCGGAGGGGGAACGCAGTACTTC; CDR3 protein: CSARLLGGGTQYF
J gene: TRBJ1-5; V gene: TRBV27; clone size: .; D gene: TRBD1; CDR3 DNA: TGTGCCAGCAGTTCCGGACAGGGGTACAATCAGCCCCAGCATTTT; CDR3 protein: CASSSGQGYNQPQHF
J gene: TRBJ1-1; V gene: TRBV7-9; clone size: .; D gene: .; CDR3 DNA: TGTGCCAGCAGCGCGTGGACTGAAGCTTTCTTT; CDR3 protein: CASSAWTEAFF
J gene: TRBJ2-7; V gene: TRBV7-2; clone size: .; D gene: TRBD1; CDR3 DNA: TGTGCCAGCAGCGCGGACAGGGGCTACCTCATACGGGAGCAGTACTTC; CDR3 protein: CASSADRGYLIREQYF
J gene: TRBJ2-5; V gene: TRBV4-1; clone size: .; D gene: TRBD2; CDR3 DNA: TGCGCCAGCAGCCGGGGTAGCGGGGGCCAAGAGACCCAGTACTTC; CDR3 protein: CASSRGSGGQETQYF